This TCR beta chain was identified during a study of long-term antiretroviral therapy in people with HIV. Study findings and constraints: Repertoires in HIV (unlike those of controls) had narrower CDR3 length ranges. Transplant-donor-level diversity was not reached after ART, though diversity increased.

Points on this clone: The antigen remains unidentified.

Trimming pared 2 bases from V and 3 bases from J, leaving 7 bases between. The CDR3 consists of 13 residues. CDR1 and CDR2 from the germline V gene are SGHTA and FQGTGA. Treatment locations for all participants with HIV were in the United States. Version v3.0 of the immunoSEQ assay ran at survey level. Measured with immunoSEQ multiplex PCR; TCRdb has only the in-frame clones, and not every one. The sample lists about 7,000 clones, 65% to 80% occurring once. Sequenced material: unsorted PBMCs, taken 1.1 years after starting antiretroviral therapy. The V call is TRBV7-3, the J call TRBJ1-1, with unresolved D. This sequence originates from a man aged 35 to 55 with HIV. This chain's CDR3 is CASSLERDTEAFF. CDR3 sequence (DNA): TGTGCCAGCAGCTTAGAGCGGGACACTGAAGCTTTCTTT. Full variable domain (missing parts from reference TRBV7-3 and TRBJ1-1): GAGVSQTPSNKVTEKGKYVELRCDPISGHTALYWYRQSLGQGPEFLIYFQGTGAADDSGLPNDRFFAVRPEGSVSTLKIQRTERGDSAVYLCASSLERDTEAFFGQGTRLTVV.